This T cell receptor beta chain was found in a study of OX40 agonist ivuxolimab in advanced cancers. Study as a whole: Intravenous ivuxolimab at 0.01 to 10 mg/kg was given to patients every 2 weeks.

The V end lost 3 bases, the J end lost 5 bases, and 16 bases lay between the germline ends. There are 15 residues in the CDR3. In germline, CDR1 is SGHRS, CDR2 YFSETQ. Measured with immunoSEQ multiplex PCR; TCRdb has only the in-frame clones, and not every one. The sample yields tens of thousands of clones, less than 95% seen once. Autoimmune disease history or systemic immunosuppression meant exclusion. Blood got drawn at baseline, again on cycle 4 day 1, and then on cycle 7 day 1. This sequence joins TRBV5-1 and TRBJ2-3; TRBD2 might be the D (7 bases). This receptor was identified in an adult with an advanced solid tumor such as melanoma, head and neck, liver or kidney cancer. Source: CD4+ or CD8+ T cells sorted from blood, taken in a trial of the OX40 agonist ivuxolimab. This chain's CDR3 is CASSSDGGLIDTQYF. The CDR3 nucleotides read TGCGCCAGCAGCTCCGACGGGGGGCTTATAGATACGCAGTATTTT.